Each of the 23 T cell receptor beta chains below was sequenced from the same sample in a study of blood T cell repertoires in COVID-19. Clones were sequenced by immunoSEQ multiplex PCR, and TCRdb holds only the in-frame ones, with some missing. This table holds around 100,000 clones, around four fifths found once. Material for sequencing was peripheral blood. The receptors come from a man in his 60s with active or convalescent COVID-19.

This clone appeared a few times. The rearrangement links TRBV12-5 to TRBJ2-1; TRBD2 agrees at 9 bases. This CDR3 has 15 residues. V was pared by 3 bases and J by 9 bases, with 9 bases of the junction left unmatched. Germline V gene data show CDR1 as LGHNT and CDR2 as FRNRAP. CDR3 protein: CASGFSGSFNGEQFF. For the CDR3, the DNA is TGTGCTAGTGGTTTTAGCGGGAGCTTTAACGGTGAGCAGTTCTTC. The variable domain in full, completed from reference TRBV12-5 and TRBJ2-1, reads DARVTQTPRHKVTEMGQEVTMRCQPILGHNTVFWYRQTMMQGLELLAYFRNRAPLDDSGMPKDRFSAEMPDATLATLKIQPSEPRDSAVYFCASGFSGSFNGEQFFGPGTRLTVL.

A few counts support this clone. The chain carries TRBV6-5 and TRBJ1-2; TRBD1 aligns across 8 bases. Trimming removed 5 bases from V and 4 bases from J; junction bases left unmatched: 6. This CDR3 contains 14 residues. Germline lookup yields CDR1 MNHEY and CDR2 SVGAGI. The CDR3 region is CASSPGQGGYGYTF. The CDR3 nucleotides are TGTGCCAGCAGTCCCGGACAGGGAGGCTATGGCTACACCTTC.

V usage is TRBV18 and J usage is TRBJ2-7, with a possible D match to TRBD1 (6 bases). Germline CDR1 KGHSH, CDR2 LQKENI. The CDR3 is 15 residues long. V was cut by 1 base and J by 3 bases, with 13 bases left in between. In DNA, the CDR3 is TGTGCCAGCTCACCACGTCCGGGACATTTCTACGAGCAGTACTTC. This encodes CASSPRPGHFYEQYF.

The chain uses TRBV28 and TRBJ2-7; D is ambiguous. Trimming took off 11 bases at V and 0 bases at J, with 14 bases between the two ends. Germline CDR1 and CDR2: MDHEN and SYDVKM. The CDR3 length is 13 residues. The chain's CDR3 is CAFNAGLSYEQYF. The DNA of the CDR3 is TGTGCCTTCAATGCAGGCCTCTCCTACGAGCAGTACTTC.

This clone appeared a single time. In DNA form, the CDR3 reads TGTGCCACCAGCAGAGATTTATCTAGGGGGGGCTCCTACAATGAGCAGTTCTTC. Amino acids: CATSRDLSRGGSYNEQFF. The genes are TRBV15 and TRBJ2-1; D perhaps matches TRBD2 (7 bases). The V and J ends lost 0 bases and 0 bases respectively, with 15 bases between them. Germline V gene lookup returns CDR1 LNHNV and CDR2 YYDKDF (reference sequence). The CDR3 consists of 18 residues.

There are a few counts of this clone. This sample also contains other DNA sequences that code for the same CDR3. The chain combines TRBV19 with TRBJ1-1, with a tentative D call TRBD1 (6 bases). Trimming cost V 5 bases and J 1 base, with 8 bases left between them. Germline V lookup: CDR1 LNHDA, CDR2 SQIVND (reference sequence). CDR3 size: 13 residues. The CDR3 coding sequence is TGTGCCAGTAGTTTGACAGGGAACACTGAAGCTTTCTTT. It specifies CASSLTGNTEAFF.

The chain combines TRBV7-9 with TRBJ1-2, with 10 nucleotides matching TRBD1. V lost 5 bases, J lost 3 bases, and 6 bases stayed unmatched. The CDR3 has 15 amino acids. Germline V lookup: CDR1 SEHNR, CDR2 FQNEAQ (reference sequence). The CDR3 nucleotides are TGTGCCAGCAGCCCGACAGGGGGCGACTACTATGGCTACACCTTC. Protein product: CASSPTGGDYYGYTF.

CDR3 protein: CASSLGQGGGGTEAFF. The CDR3 DNA reads as TGCGCCAGCAGCTTAGGACAGGGAGGGGGAGGAACTGAAGCTTTCTTT. V and J are TRBV5-1 and TRBJ1-1; 8 bases are shared with TRBD1. From germline, CDR1 is SGHRS and CDR2 YFSETQ. The CDR3 loop spans 16 amino acids. J was trimmed by 5 bases and V by 2 bases; bases with no gene match: 11.

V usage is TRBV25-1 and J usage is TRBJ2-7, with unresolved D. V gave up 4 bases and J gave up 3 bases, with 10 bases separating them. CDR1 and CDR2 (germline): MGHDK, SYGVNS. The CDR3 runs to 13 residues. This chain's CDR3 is CASSVQRSYEQYF. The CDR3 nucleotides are TGTGCCAGCAGTGTGCAACGGAGCTACGAGCAGTACTTC.

This CDR3 is CATSETTGSYTF. The CDR3 bases are TGTGCCACCAGTGAGACTACAGGGAGCTACACCTTC. This chain links TRBV24-1 with TRBJ1-2; possibly TRBD1 for D (6 bases). The CDR3 runs to 12 residues. Germline lookup yields CDR1 KGHDR and CDR2 SFDVKD. The ends were cut back, 4 bases at V and 9 bases at J, with 11 bases in the middle.

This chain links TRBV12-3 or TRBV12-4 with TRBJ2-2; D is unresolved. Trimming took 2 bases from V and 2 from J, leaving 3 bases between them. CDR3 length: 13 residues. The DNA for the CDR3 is TGTGCCAGCAGTTTATTAAACACCGGGGAGCTGTTTTTT. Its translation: CASSLLNTGELFF.

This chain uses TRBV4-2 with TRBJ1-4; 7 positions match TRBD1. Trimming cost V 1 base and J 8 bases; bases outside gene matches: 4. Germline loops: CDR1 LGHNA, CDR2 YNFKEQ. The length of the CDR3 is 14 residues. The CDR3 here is CASSQGGRGEKLFF. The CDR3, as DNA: TGTGCCAGCAGCCAAGGTGGCAGGGGGGAAAAACTGTTTTTT.

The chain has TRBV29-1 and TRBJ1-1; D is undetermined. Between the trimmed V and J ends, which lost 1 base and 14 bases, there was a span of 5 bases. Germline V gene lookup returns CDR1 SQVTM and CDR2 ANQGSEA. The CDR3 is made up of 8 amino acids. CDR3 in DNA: TGCAGCGTTGAAGGGGCCTTCTTT. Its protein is CSVEGAFF.

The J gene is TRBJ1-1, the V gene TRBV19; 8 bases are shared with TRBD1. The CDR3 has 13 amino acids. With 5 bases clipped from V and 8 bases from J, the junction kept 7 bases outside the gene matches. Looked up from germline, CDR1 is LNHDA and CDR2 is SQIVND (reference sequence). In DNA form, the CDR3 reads TGTGCCAGTAGTGTCACAGGGGGGGTAGAAGCTTTCTTT. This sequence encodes CASSVTGGVEAFF.

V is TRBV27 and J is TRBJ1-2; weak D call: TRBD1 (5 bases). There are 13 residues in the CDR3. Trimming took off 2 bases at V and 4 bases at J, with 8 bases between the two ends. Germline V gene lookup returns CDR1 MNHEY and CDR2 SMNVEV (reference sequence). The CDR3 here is CASSLQGSYGYTF. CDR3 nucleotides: TGTGCCAGCAGTTTACAGGGCTCCTATGGCTACACCTTC.

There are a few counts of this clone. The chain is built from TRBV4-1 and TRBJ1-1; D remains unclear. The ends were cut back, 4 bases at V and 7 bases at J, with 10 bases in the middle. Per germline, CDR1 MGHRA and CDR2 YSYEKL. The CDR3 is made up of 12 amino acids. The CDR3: CASSPSGVEAFF. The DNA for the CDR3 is TGCGCCAGCAGCCCCAGCGGGGTTGAAGCTTTCTTT.

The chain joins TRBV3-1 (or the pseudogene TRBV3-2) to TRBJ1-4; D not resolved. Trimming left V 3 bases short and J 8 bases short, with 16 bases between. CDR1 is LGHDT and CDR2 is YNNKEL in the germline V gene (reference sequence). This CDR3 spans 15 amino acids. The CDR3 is CASSQTGNQVEKLFF. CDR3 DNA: TGTGCCAGCAGCCAGACCGGCAACCAGGTGGAAAAACTGTTTTTT.

CDR3 region: CASSYQTGRNGYTF. Written as DNA, the CDR3 is TGTGCCAGCAGTTACCAAACAGGGCGCAATGGCTACACCTTC. The chain uses TRBV6-2 or TRBV6-3 and TRBJ1-2, with a weak D call TRBD1 (6 bases). The CDR3 extends over 14 amino acids. Germline V lookup: CDR1 MNHEY, CDR2 SVGEGT. Trimming took off 2 bases at V and 6 bases at J, with 13 bases between the two ends.

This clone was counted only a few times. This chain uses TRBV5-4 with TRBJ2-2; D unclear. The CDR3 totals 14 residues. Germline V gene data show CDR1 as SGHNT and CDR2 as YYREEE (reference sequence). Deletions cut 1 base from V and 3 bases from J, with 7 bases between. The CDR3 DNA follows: TGTGCCAGCAGCTTGCAACATCACACCGGGGAGCTGTTTTTT. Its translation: CASSLQHHTGELFF.

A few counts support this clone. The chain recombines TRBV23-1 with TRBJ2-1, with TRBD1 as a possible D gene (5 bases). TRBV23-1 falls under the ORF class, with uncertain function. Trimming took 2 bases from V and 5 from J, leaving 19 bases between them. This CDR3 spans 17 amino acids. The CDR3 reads CASSQILQVLPNNEQFF. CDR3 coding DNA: TGCGCCAGCAGTCAAATACTACAGGTCCTCCCTAACAATGAGCAGTTCTTC.

CDR3: CASRFLGSGSLSSYNEQFF. DNA for the CDR3: TGTGCCAGCAGATTCCTCGGGAGTGGCTCCTTAAGCTCCTACAATGAGCAGTTCTTC. V is TRBV28 and J is TRBJ2-1, with D possibly matching TRBD2 (6 bases). Germline V gives CDR1 MDHEN, CDR2 SYDVKM. The length of the CDR3 is 19 residues. Between the trimmed V and J ends, which lost 6 bases and 0 bases, there was a span of 24 bases.

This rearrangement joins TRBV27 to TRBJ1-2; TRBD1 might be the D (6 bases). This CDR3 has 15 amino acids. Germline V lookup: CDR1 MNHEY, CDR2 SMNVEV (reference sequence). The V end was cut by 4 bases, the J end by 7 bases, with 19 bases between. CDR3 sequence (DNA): TGTGCCAGCAGTTACCGGACAGCAGCCCCCCGTGGCTACACCTTC. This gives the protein CASSYRTAAPRGYTF.

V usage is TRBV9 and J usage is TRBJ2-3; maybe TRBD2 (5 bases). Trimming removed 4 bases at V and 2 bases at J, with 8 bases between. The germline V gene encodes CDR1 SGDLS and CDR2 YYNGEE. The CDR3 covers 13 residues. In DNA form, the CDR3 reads TGTGCCAGCAGCAGACTACCCACAGATACGCAGTATTTT. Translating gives CASSRLPTDTQYF.